The present T cell receptor beta chain was sequenced within a study of shared clonotypes between healthy human individuals. Overall study context: Three plates each covered CD4 naive and memory; CD8 naive two, CD8 memory one.

Sequencing used immunoSEQ multiplex PCR; TCRdb keeps in-frame clones, though not all of them. The top ten hold 0.45% of the sample, which has around 1.6 million clones, 95% to 99% seen once. Study findings and constraints: Richness estimates generally favored naive over memory subsets.

This clone has only one observation. Its target is not known. Germline assignment: CDR1 SGHTA and CDR2 FQGNSA. This CDR3 comprises 11 residues. Material: naive CD4+ T cells sorted from blood. Sample subset: CD45RA+ positively selected. V usage is TRBV7-2 and J usage is TRBJ1-1, with D possibly matching TRBD1 (5 bases). The clonotype was recovered from a man in his thirties or forties in good health. CDR3 amino acids: CVVGQNTEAFF. CDR3 bases: TGTGTTGTGGGGCAGAACACTGAAGCTTTCTTT.